This TCR beta chain was captured in a study of T cell responses to AZD1222 COVID-19 vaccine. A remark on this clone: The target antigen is unknown.

Whole-study findings and limits: Unmutated variant regions reportedly attract nearly half of all spike-specific TCRs. The donor group comprised mostly white British people and more females; the analysis possibly underestimated clonal diversity. Receipt of two AZD1222 doses was followed by a rise in Spike-specific TCR breadth and depth.

Profiling relied on immunoSEQ multiplex PCR, and the TCRdb table lists in-frame clones only, not all of them. The sample carries 95,000 to 110,000 clones, about nine tenths recorded once. Combined were second doses at about 4 or about 12 weeks. J was trimmed by 2 bases and V by 3 bases; bases with no gene match: 9. Germline lookup yields CDR1 SGHRS and CDR2 YFSETQ. CDR3 size: 16 residues. The specimen comprised peripheral blood, sampled 28 days after the second AZD1222 dose. The V call is TRBV5-1, the J call TRBJ1-1; 8 nucleotides agree with TRBD1. The receptor's source is an adult who received the AZD1222 COVID-19 vaccine. CDR3 DNA sequence: TGCGCCAGCAGCTCGAATCCCAGGGGGCCCAACACTGAAGCTTTCTTT. It yields the protein CASSSNPRGPNTEAFF.